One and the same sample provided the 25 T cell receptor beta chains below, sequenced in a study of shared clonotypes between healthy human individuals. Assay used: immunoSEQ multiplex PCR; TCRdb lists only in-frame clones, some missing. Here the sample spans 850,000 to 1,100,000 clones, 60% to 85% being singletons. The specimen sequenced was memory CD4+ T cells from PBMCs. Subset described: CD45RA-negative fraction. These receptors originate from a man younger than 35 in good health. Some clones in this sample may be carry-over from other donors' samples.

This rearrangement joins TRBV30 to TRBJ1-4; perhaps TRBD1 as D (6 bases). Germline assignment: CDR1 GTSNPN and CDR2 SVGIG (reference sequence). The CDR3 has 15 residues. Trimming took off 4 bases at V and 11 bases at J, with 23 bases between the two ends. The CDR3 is CAWMKKQGFSEKLFF. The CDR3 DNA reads TGTGCCTGGATGAAAAAACAGGGCTTCAGTGAGAAACTGTTTTTT.

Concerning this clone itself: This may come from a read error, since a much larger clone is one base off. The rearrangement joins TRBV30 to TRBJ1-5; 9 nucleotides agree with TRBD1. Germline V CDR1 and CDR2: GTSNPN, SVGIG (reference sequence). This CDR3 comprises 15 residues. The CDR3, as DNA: TGTGCCTGGAGCCCCTTGGGACAGGGCAATCGGCCCCAGCATTTT. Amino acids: CAWSPLGQGNRPQHF.

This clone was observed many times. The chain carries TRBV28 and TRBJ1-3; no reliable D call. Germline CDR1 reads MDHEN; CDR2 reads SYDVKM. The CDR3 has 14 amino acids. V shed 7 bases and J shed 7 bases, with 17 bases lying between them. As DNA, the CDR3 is TGTGCCAGCACTTTTCGGGGTACGAGGAACACCATATATTTT. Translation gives CASTFRGTRNTIYF.

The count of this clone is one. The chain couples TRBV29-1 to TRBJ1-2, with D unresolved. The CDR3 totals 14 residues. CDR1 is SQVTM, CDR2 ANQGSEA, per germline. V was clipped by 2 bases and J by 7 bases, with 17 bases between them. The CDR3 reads CSVESAGWASGYTF. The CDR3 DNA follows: TGCAGCGTTGAATCCGCGGGGTGGGCTAGTGGCTACACCTTC.

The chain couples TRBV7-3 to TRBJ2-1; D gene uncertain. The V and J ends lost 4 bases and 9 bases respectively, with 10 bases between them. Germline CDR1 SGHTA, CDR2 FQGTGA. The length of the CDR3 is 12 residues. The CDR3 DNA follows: TGTGCCAGCAGCTCCGCTCAGTCTGAGCAGTTCTTC. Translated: CASSSAQSEQFF.

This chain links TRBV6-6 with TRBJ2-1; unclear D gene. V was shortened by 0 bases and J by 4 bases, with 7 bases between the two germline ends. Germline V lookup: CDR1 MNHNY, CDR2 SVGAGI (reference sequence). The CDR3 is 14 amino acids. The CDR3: CASSYSNEYNEQFF. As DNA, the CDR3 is TGTGCCAGCAGTTACTCTAACGAGTACAATGAGCAGTTCTTC.

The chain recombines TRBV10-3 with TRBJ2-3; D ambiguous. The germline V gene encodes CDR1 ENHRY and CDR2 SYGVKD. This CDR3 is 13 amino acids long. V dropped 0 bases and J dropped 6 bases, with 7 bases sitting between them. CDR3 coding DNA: TGTGCCATCAGTGAGTCCCCGGCGGATACGCAGTATTTT. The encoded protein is CAISESPADTQYF.

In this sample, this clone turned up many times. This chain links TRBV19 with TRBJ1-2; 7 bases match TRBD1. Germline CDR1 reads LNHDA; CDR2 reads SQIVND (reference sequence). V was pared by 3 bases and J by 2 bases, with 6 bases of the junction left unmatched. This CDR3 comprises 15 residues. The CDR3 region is CASSISVGQNYGYTF. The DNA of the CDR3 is TGTGCCAGTAGTATTTCGGTGGGACAGAACTATGGCTACACCTTC.

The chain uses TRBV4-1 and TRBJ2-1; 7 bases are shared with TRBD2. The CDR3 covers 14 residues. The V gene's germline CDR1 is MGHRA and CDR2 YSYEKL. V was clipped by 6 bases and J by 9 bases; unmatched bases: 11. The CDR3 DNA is TGCGCCAGCAGTGGGGCGGGAGTGTCTGGTGAGCAGTTCTTC. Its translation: CASSGAGVSGEQFF.

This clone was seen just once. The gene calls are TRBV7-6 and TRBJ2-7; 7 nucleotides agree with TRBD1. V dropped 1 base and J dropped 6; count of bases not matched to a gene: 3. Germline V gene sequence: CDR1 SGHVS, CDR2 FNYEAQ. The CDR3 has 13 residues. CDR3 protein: CASSLGAGGEQYF. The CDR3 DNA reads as TGTGCCAGCAGCTTAGGTGCAGGGGGCGAGCAGTACTTC.

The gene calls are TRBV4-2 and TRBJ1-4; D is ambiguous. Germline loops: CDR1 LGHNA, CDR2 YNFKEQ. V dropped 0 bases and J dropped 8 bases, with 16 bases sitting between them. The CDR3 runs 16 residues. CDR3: CASSQDLTALGEKLFF. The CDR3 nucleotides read TGTGCCAGCAGCCAAGATCTGACCGCCTTGGGCGAAAAACTGTTTTTT.

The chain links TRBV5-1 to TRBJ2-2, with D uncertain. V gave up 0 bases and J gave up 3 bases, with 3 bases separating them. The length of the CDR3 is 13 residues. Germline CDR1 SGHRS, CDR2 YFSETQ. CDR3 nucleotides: TGCGCCAGCAGCTTGGTGTACACCGGGGAGCTGTTTTTT. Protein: CASSLVYTGELFF.

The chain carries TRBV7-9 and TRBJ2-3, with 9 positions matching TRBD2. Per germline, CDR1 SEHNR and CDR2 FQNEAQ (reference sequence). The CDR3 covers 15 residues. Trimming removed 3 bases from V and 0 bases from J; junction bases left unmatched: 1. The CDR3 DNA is TGTGCCAGCAGCTTTACTAGCGGGAGCACAGATACGCAGTATTTT. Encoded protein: CASSFTSGSTDTQYF.

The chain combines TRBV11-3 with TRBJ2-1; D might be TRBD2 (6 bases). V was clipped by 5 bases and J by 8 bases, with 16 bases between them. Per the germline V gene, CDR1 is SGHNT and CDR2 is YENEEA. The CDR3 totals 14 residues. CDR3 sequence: CASSLLGWGDEQFF. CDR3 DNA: TGTGCCAGCAGCCTCTTGGGTTGGGGGGATGAGCAGTTCTTC. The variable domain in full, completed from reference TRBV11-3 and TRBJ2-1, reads EAGVVQSPRYKIIEKKQPVAFWCNPISGHNTLYWYLQNLGQGPELLIRYENEEAVDDSQLPKDRFSAERLKGVDSTLKIQPAELGDSAVYLCASSLLGWGDEQFFGPGTRLTVL.

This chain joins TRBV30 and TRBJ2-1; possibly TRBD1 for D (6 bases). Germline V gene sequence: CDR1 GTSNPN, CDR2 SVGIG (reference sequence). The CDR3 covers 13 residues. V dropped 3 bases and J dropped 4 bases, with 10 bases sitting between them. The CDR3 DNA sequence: TGTGCCTGGAGCCACGACAGGTACAATGAGCAGTTCTTC. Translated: CAWSHDRYNEQFF.

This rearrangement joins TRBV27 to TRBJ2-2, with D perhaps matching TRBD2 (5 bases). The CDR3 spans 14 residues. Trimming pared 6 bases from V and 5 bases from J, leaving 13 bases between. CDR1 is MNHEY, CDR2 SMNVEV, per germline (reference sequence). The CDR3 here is CASSRRERTGELFF. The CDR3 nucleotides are TGTGCCAGCAGCCGTAGGGAGCGGACCGGGGAGCTGTTTTTT.

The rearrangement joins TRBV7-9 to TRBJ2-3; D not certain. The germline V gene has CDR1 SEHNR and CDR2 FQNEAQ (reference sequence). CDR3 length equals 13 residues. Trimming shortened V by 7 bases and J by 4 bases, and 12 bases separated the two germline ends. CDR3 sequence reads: CASTYREADTQYF. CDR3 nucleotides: TGTGCCAGCACCTACAGAGAGGCAGATACGCAGTATTTT.

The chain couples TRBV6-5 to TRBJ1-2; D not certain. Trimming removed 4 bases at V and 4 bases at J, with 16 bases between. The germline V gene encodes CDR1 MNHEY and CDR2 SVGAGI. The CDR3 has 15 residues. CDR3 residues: CASSFRRGSLYGYTF. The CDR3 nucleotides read TGTGCCAGCAGTTTCCGCCGGGGTTCTCTCTATGGCTACACCTTC.

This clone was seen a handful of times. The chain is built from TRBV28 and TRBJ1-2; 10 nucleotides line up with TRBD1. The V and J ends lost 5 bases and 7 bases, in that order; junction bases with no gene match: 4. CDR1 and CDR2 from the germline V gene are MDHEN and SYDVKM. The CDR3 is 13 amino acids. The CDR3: CASSQRDRGGYTF. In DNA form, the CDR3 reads TGTGCCAGCAGTCAAAGGGACAGGGGTGGCTACACCTTC.

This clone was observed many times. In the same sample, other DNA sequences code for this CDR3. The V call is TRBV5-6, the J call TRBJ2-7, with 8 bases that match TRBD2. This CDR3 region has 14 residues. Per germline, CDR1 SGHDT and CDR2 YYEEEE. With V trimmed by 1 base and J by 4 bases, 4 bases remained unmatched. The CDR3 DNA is TGTGCCAGCAGCTTGTTTGCGGGAGGATACGAGCAGTACTTC. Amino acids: CASSLFAGGYEQYF.

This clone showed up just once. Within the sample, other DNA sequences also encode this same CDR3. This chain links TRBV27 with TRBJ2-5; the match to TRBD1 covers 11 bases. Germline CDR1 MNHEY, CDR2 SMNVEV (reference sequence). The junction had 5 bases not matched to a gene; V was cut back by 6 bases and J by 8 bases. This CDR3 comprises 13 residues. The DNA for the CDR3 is TGTGCCAGCAGCTTGGACAGGGGGCAAACCCAGTACTTC. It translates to CASSLDRGQTQYF.

CDR3 loop: CASSPRLAGDGEQFF. The CDR3 DNA is TGTGCCAGCAGCCCGCGACTAGCGGGAGATGGTGAGCAGTTCTTC. The rearrangement links TRBV9 to TRBJ2-1; 12 nucleotides align to TRBD2. The V gene end was trimmed by 4 bases and the J gene end by 9 bases; junction bases not matched to a gene: 8. Looked up from germline, CDR1 is SGDLS and CDR2 is YYNGEE. There are 15 residues in the CDR3.

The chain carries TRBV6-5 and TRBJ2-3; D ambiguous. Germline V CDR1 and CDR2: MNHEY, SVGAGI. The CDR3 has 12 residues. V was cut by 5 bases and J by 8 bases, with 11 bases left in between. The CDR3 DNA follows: TGTGCCAGCAGTACCCCGGATGGTACGCAGTATTTT. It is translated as CASSTPDGTQYF.

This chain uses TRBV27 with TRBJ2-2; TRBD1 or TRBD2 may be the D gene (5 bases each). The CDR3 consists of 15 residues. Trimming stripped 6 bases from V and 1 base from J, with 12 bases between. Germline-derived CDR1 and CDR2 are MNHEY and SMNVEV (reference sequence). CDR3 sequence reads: CASSQGTVNTGELFF. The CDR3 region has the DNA TGTGCCAGCAGCCAAGGGACGGTGAACACCGGGGAGCTGTTTTTT.

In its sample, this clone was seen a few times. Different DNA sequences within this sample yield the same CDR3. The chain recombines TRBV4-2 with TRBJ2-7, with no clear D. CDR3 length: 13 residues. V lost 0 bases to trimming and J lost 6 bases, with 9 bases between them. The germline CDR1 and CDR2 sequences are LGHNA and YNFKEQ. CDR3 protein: CASSQDPEGEQYF. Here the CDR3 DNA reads TGTGCCAGCAGCCAAGATCCAGAAGGCGAGCAGTACTTC.